This T cell receptor beta chain comes out of a study of shared T cell receptors in the human thymus. The data were produced by immunoSEQ multiplex PCR, yet TCRdb's version contains in-frame clones alone and is incomplete. The table lists hundreds of thousands of clones, over 90% of them singletons. The CDR3 totals 12 residues. The germline V gene encodes CDR1 SQVTM and CDR2 ANQGSEA. V lost 0 bases and J 6 bases, leaving 8 bases between the germline ends. This clone was observed a handful of times. Sequencing was done on a sample of thymocytes. The chain joins TRBV29-1 to TRBJ1-1; D unresolved. This clonotype was obtained from a human donor. CDR3: CSVEDLGPEAFF. The CDR3 nucleotides read TGCAGCGTTGAAGATCTAGGACCTGAAGCTTTCTTT.